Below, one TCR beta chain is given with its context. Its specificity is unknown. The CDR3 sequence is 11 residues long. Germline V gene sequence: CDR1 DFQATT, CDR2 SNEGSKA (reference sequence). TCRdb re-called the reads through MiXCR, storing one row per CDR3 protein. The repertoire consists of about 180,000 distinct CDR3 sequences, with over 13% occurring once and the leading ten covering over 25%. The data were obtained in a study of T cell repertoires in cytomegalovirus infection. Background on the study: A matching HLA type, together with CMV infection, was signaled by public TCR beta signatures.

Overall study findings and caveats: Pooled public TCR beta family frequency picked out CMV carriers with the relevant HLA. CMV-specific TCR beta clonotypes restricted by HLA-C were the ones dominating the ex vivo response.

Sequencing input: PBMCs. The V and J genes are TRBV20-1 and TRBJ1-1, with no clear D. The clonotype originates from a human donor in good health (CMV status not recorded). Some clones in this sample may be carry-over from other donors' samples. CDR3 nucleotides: TGCAGCACCACAGTGAACACTGAAGCTTTCTTT. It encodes CSTTVNTEAFF.